This section outlines one TCR beta chain sequence together with its context. The antigen is undetermined. Sequenced by immunoSEQ multiplex PCR; TCRdb stores in-frame clones only, minus some. The data show more than 65,000 clones, with more than 75% seen just once and 2% to 3% held by the top ten. This entry comes from a study of T cell clones after liver transplantation. The overall study: A pre-transplant mixed lymphocyte reaction with TCRbeta sequencing defined graft-donor-reactive clones followed in post-transplant blood. Without induction therapy, subjects received standard immunosuppression until 12-24 months post-transplant. Blood was drawn pre-transplant, before withdrawal, and after full or failed withdrawal.

Between the trimmed V and J ends, which lost 5 bases and 0 bases, there was a span of 11 bases. Germline values: CDR1 SGHTA, CDR2 FQGTGA. CDR3 length: 15 residues. General observations from the study: A significant post-transplant drop in circulating graft-donor-reactive CD4 TCRbeta sequences occurred in most of the 8 subjects.

The sequence was obtained from a human donor who received a liver transplant. Sample: CD4+ T cells from blood, taken before liver transplant. The genes are TRBV7-3 and TRBJ1-3; D gene ambiguous. CDR3 protein: CASSTMDRSGNTIYF. DNA of the CDR3: TGTGCCAGCAGCACGATGGACCGCTCTGGAAACACCATATATTTT. Combining the CDR3 with reference TRBV7-3 and TRBJ1-3 gives the whole variable domain GAGVSQTPSNKVTEKGKYVELRCDPISGHTALYWYRQSLGQGPEFLIYFQGTGAADDSGLPNDRFFAVRPEGSVSTLKIQRTERGDSAVYLCASSTMDRSGNTIYFGEGSWLTVV.